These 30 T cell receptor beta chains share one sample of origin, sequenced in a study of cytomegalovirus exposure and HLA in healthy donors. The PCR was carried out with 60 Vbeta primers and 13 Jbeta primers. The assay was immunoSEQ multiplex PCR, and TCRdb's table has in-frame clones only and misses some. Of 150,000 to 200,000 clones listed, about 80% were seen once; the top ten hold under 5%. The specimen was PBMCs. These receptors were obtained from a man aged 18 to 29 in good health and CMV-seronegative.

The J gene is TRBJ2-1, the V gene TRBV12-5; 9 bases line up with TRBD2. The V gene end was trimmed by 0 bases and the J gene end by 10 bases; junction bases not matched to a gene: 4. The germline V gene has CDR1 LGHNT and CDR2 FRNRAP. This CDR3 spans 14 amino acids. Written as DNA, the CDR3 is TGTGCTAGTGGTTTGGTCCCTAGCGGGAAAGAGCAGTTCTTC. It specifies CASGLVPSGKEQFF.

In nucleotides, the CDR3 is TGTGCCAGCAGCGTAGTAAGTACTAGCGGGCTGAAATACAATGAGCAGTTCTTC. Translating it yields CASSVVSTSGLKYNEQFF. The chain recombines TRBV9 with TRBJ2-1; TRBD2 aligns across 9 bases. Germline CDR1 reads SGDLS; CDR2 reads YYNGEE. V lost 0 bases and J lost 4; bases outside the gene matches: 11. The CDR3 covers 18 residues.

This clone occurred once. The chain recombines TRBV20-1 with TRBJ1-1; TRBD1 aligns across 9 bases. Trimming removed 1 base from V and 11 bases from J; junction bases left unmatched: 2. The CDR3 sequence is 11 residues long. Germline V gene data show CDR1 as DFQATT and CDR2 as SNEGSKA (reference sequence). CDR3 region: CSARGTGEAFF. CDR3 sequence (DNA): TGCAGTGCTAGAGGGACAGGGGAGGCTTTCTTT.

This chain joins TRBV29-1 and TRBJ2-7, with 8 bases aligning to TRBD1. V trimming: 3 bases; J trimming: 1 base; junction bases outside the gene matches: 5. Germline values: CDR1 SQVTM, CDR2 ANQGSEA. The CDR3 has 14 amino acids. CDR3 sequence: CSVEQGDRSYEQYF. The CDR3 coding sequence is TGCAGCGTTGAGCAAGGGGACAGGTCCTACGAGCAGTACTTC.

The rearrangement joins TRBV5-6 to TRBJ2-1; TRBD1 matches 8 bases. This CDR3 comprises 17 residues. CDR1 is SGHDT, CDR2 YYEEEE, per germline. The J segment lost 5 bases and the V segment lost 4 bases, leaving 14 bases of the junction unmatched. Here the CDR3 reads CASSRRQGAFRDNEQFF. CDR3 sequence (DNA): TGTGCCAGCAGCCGAAGGCAGGGGGCGTTTCGGGACAATGAGCAGTTCTTC.

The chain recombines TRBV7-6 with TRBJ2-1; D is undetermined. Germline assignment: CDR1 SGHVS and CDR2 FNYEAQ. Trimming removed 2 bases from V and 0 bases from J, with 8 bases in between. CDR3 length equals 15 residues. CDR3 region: CASSLYLSSYNEQFF. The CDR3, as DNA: TGTGCCAGCAGCTTATACTTGAGCTCCTACAATGAGCAGTTCTTC.

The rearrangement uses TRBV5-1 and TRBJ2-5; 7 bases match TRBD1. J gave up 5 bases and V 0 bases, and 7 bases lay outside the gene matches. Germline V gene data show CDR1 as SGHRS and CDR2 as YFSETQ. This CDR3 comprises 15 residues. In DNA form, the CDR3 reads TGCGCCAGCAGCTTGGCGTCGACAGGGCGGGAGACCCAGTACTTC. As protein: CASSLASTGRETQYF.

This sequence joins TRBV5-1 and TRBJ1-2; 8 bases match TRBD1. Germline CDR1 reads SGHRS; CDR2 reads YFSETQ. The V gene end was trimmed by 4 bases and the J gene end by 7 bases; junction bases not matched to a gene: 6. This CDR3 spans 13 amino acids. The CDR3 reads CASSVGQGGGYTF. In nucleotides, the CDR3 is TGCGCCAGCAGCGTCGGACAGGGAGGTGGCTACACCTTC. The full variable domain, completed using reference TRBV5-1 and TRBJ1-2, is KAGVTQTPRYLIKTRGQQVTLSCSPISGHRSVSWYQQTPGQGLQFLFEYFSETQRNKGNFPGRFSGRQFSNSRSEMNVSTLELGDSALYLCASSVGQGGGYTFGSGTRLTVV.

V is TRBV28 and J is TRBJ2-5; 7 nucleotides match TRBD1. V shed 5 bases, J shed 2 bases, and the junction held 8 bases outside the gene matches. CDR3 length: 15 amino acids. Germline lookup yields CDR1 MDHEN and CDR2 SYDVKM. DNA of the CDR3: TGTGCCAGCAGTCCCGGACAGGTGAGACAAGAGACCCAGTACTTC. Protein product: CASSPGQVRQETQYF.

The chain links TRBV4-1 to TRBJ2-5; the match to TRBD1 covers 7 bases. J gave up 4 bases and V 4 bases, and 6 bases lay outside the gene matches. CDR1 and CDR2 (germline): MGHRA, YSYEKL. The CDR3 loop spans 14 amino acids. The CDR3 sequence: CASSRGGQAETQYF. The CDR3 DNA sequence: TGCGCCAGCAGCCGAGGGGGCCAGGCAGAGACCCAGTACTTC.

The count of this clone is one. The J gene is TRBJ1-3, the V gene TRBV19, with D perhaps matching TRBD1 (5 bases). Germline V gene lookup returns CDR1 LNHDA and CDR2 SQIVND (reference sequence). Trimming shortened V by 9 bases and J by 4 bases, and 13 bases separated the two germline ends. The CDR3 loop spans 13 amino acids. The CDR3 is CASATTAGNTIYF. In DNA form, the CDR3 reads TGTGCCAGCGCCACGACAGCCGGAAACACCATATATTTT.

The chain's CDR3 is CASSQDWGQNNSPLHF. Here the CDR3 DNA reads TGCGCCAGCAGCCAAGATTGGGGACAGAATAATTCACCCCTCCACTTT. The V and J genes are TRBV4-3 and TRBJ1-6, with 7 bases fitting TRBD1. CDR3 length: 16 amino acids. V dropped 0 bases and J dropped 5; count of bases not matched to a gene: 4. Germline CDR1 LGHNA, CDR2 YSLEER.

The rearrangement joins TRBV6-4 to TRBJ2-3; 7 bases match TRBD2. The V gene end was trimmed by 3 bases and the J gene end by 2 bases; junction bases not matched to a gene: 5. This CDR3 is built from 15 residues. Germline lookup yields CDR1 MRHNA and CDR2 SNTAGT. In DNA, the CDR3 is TGTGCCAGCAGTGAGACTAGCCAGCCCACAGATACGCAGTATTTT. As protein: CASSETSQPTDTQYF.

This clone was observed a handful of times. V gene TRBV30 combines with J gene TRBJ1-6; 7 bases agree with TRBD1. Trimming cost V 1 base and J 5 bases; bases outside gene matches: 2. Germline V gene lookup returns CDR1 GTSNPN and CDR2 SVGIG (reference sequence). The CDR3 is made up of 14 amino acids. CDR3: CAWSGDSNNSPLHF. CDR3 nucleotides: TGTGCCTGGAGTGGGGACAGCAATAATTCACCCCTCCACTTT.

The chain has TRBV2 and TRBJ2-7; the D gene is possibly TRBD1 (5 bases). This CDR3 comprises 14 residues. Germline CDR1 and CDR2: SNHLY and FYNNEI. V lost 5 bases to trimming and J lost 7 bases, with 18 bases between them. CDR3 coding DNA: TGTGCCAGCAGTCGGCAGGGATATTCGGAAGAGCAGTACTTC. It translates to CASSRQGYSEEQYF.

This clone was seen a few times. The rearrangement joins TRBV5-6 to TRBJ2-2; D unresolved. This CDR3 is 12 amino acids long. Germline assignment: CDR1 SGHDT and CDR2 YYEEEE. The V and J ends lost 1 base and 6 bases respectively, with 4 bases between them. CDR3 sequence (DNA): TGTGCCAGCAGCTTGTCGGCCGGGGAGCTGTTTTTT. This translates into CASSLSAGELFF.

The CDR3 region is CASSPGLGYEQYF. CDR3 bases: TGCGCCAGCAGCCCCGGACTAGGCTACGAGCAGTACTTC. V and J are TRBV5-1 and TRBJ2-7; 7 nucleotides align to TRBD2. The V segment lost 4 bases and the J segment 3 bases; nucleotides outside the gene matches: 4. Germline CDR1 reads SGHRS; CDR2 reads YFSETQ. The CDR3 is 13 residues long.

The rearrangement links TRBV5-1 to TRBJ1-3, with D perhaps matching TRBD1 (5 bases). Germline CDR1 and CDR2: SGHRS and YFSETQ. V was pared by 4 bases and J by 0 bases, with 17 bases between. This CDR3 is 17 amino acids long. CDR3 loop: CASSRGTDDSSGNTIYF. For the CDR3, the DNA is TGCGCCAGCAGCCGGGGGACCGATGACAGCTCTGGAAACACCATATATTTT.

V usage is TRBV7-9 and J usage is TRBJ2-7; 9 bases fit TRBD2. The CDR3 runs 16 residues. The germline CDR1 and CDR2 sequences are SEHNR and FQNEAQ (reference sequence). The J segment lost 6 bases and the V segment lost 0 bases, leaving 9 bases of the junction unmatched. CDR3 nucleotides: TGTGCCAGCAGCTTAGCGTCACTAGCGGGCCCGGTCGAGCAGTACTTC. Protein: CASSLASLAGPVEQYF.

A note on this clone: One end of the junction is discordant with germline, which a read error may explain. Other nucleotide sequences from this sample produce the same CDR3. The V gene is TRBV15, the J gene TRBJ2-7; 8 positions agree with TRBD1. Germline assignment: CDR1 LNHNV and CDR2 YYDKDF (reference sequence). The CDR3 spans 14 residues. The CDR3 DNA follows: TGCGCCACCAGTCTAAGACAGGGGACCTACGAGCAGTACTTC. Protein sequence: CATSLRQGTYEQYF.

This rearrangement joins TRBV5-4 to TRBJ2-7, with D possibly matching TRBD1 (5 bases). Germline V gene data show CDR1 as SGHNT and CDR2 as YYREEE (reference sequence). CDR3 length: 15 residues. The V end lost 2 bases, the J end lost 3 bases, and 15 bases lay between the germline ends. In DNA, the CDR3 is TGTGCCAGCAGCTTTGCAGAGGACATGGGCTACGAGCAGTACTTC. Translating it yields CASSFAEDMGYEQYF. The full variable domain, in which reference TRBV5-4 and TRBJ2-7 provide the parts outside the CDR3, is ETGVTQSPTHLIKTRGQQVTLRCSSQSGHNTVSWYQQALGQGPQFIFQYYREEENGRGNFPPRFSGLQFPNYSSELNVNALELDDSALYLCASSFAEDMGYEQYFGPGTRLTVT.

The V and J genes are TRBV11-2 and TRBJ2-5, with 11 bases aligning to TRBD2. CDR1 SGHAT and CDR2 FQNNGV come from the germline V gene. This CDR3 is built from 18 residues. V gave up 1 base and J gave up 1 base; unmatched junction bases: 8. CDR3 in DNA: TGTGCCAGCAGCTTAGGACTAGCGGGACTGGAGCTCCAAGAGACCCAGTACTTC. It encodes CASSLGLAGLELQETQYF.

CDR3 sequence: CATQGVVEAFF. As DNA, the CDR3 is TGTGCCACCCAGGGGGTGGTTGAAGCTTTCTTT. The J gene is TRBJ1-1, the V gene TRBV25-1; 7 bases map to TRBD1. The CDR3 extends over 11 amino acids. CDR1 and CDR2 (germline): MGHDK, SYGVNS. J gave up 7 bases and V 10 bases, and 6 bases lay outside the gene matches.

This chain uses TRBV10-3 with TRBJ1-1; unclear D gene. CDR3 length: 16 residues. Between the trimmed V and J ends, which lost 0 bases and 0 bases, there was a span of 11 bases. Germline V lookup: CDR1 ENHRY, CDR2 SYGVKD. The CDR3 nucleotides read TGTGCCATCAGTGAGTCCCCTAAGTTGATGAACACTGAAGCTTTCTTT. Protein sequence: CAISESPKLMNTEAFF.

The CDR3 protein is CASTSGQGPYEQYF. CDR3 coding DNA: TGTGCCAGCACCTCGGGACAGGGACCCTACGAGCAGTACTTC. The chain uses TRBV6-5 and TRBJ2-7; 9 bases are shared with TRBD1. CDR1 MNHEY and CDR2 SVGAGI come from the germline V gene. CDR3 length equals 14 residues. After removal of 7 bases from V and 2 bases from J, the junction contained 6 bases not matched to a gene.

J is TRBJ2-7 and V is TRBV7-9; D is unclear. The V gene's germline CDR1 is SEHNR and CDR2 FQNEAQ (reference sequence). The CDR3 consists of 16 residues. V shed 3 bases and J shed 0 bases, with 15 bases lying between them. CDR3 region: CASSFARHANSYEQYF. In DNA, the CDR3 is TGTGCCAGCAGCTTCGCCCGACACGCCAACTCCTACGAGCAGTACTTC.

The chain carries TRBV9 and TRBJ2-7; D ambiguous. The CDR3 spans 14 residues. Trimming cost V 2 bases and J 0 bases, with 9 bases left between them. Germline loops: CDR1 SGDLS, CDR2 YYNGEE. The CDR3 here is CASSVQQISYEQYF. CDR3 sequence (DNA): TGTGCCAGCAGCGTTCAACAGATCTCCTACGAGCAGTACTTC.

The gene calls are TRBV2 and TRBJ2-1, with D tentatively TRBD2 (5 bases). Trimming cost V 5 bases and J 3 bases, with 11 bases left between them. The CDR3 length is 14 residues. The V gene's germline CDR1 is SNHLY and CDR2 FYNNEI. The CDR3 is CASSLNRDYNEQFF. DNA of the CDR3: TGTGCCAGCAGTCTAAATCGGGACTACAATGAGCAGTTCTTC.

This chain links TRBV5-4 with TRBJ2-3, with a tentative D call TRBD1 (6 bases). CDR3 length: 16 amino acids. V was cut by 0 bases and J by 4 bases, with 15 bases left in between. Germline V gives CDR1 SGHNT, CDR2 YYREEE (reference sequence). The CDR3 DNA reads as TGTGCCAGCAGCTTGGCTACAGGGTTTTTTGCAGATACGCAGTATTTT. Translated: CASSLATGFFADTQYF.

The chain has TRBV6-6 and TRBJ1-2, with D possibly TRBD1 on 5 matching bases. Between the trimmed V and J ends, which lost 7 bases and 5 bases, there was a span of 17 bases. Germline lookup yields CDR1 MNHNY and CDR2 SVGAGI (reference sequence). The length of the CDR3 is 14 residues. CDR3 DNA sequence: TGTGCCAGCACCCGCCGAGACAGCCATTATGGCTACACCTTC. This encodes CASTRRDSHYGYTF.